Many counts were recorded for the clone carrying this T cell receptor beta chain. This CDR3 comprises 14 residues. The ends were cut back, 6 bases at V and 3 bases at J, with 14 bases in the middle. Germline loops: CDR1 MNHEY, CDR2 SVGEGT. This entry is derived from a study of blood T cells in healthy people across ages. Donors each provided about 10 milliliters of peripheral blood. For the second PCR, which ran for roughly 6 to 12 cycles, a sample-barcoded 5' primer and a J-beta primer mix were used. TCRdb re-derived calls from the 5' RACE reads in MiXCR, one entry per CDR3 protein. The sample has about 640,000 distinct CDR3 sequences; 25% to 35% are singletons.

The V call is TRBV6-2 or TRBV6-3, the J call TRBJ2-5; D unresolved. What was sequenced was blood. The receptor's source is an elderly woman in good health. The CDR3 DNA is TGTGCCAGCAGCCGTTACCGACTGGAAGAGACCCAGTACTTC. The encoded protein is CASSRYRLEETQYF.